A selection of T cell receptor beta chains follows, all from one sample in a study of T cell responses to AZD1222 COVID-19 vaccine. Sequenced by immunoSEQ multiplex PCR; TCRdb stores in-frame clones only, minus some. This table holds 150,000 to 180,000 clones, roughly 90% found once. Sequencing used peripheral blood, obtained on day 0 of AZD1222 vaccination. The receptor source for this set is an adult in good health. Both conserved end residues are part of each CDR3. The D gene is left open where the match is weak. Size tells how often a clone was seen (once, few, many) or the class of an expanded clone, and some rows leave it out.

V	D	size	J	CDR3	DNA
TRBV30	TRBD2	NA	TRBJ2-3	CAWVAGTDTQYF	TGTGCCTGGGTAGCGGGGACCGATACGCAGTATTTT
TRBV7-3	TRBD2	NA	TRBJ2-1	CASSKGLAGEGEQFF	TGTGCCAGCAGTAAGGGACTAGCGGGAGAAGGGGAGCAGTTCTTC
TRBV2	NA	NA	TRBJ2-7	CASKRIGFYEQYF	TGTGCCAGCAAGAGGATTGGGTTCTACGAGCAGTACTTC
TRBV28	TRBD1	NA	TRBJ1-5	CASNLSRGPNQPQHF	TGTGCCAGCAACCTCTCCAGGGGGCCTAATCAGCCCCAGCATTTT
TRBV4-2	TRBD1	NA	TRBJ1-5	CASSQEGSGTANQPQHF	TGTGCCAGCAGCCAAGAAGGGTCCGGGACAGCCAATCAGCCCCAGCATTTT
TRBV5-8	TRBD2	NA	TRBJ2-3	CASSLLFGSGSTDTQYF	TGTGCCAGCAGCCTCCTTTTCGGTAGCGGGAGTACAGATACGCAGTATTTT
TRBV5-4	TRBD1	NA	TRBJ1-2	CASSGDRVAYGYTF	TGTGCCAGCAGCGGGGACAGGGTTGCCTATGGCTACACCTTC
TRBV7-3	NA	NA	TRBJ2-6	CASSPQSSGANVLTF	TGTGCCAGCAGCCCTCAGAGCTCTGGGGCCAACGTCCTGACTTTC
TRBV12-2	NA	NA	TRBJ1-2	CASRLGNRQVLRYGYTF	TGTGCAAGTCGCTTAGGGAACCGACAGGTACTACGCTATGGCTACACCTTC
TRBV6-5	NA	NA	TRBJ2-7	CASRPYLGGYNEQYF	TGTGCCAGCAGACCATACCTAGGAGGCTATAACGAGCAGTACTTC
TRBV11-3	TRBD1	NA	TRBJ2-1	CASSLSRGGKQFF	TGTGCCAGCAGCTTAAGTAGAGGGGGCAAGCAGTTCTTC
TRBV4-3	NA	NA	TRBJ1-1	CASSQDHDRSNTEAFF	TGCGCCAGCAGCCAAGATCATGACAGGTCCAACACTGAAGCTTTCTTT
TRBV30	TRBD1	NA	TRBJ1-2	CAWRTGGNSGYTF	TGTGCCTGGAGAACAGGGGGCAACAGCGGCTACACCTTC
TRBV5-6	NA	NA	TRBJ1-1	CASSLGSVGITEAFF	TGTGCCAGCAGCTTGGGTTCGGTGGGAATCACTGAAGCTTTCTTT
TRBV10-3	TRBD2	NA	TRBJ2-4	CAISGTSAKNIQYF	TGTGCCATCAGCGGGACTAGCGCAAAAAACATTCAGTACTTC
TRBV21-1	NA	NA	TRBJ2-1	CASSKLSRTANNEQFF	TGTGCCAGCAGCAAACTCAGTCGGACAGCGAACAATGAGCAGTTCTTC
TRBV28	NA	once	TRBJ2-3	CASSFGDAQYF	TGTGCCAGCAGTTTCGGAGACGCGCAGTATTTT
TRBV18	NA	NA	TRBJ1-6	CASSPGGNSPLHF	TGTGCCAGCTCACCGGGGGGTAATTCACCCCTCCACTTT
TRBV11-2	NA	NA	TRBJ2-3	CASRKWGDSTDTQYF	TGTGCCAGCAGAAAATGGGGGGATAGCACAGATACGCAGTATTTT
TRBV10-1	TRBD1	NA	TRBJ2-5	CARKAGTEEVQETQYF	TGCGCCAGGAAAGCCGGGACAGAGGAGGTACAAGAGACCCAGTACTTC
TRBV7-6	NA	NA	TRBJ2-5	CASSLGADLQETQYF	TGTGCCAGCAGCTTAGGGGCTGACCTACAAGAGACCCAGTACTTC
TRBV4-1	TRBD1	NA	TRBJ1-4	CASSQGQGYEKLFF	TGCGCCAGCAGCCAAGGACAGGGTTATGAAAAACTGTTTTTT